The 26 T cell receptor beta chains listed next were all sequenced from one sample in a study of T cell responses to AZD1222 COVID-19 vaccine. The repertoire was sequenced with immunoSEQ multiplex PCR; TCRdb's copy has only in-frame clones and lacks some. The table lists 150,000 to 200,000 clones, less than 95% of them singletons. The material sequenced was peripheral blood, taken on day 0 of AZD1222 vaccination. These receptors were taken from an adult in good health.

In this sample, this clone turned up once. The chain recombines TRBV19 with TRBJ1-6; TRBD1 agrees at 8 bases. J was trimmed by 0 bases and V by 5 bases; bases with no gene match: 9. Germline CDR1 and CDR2: LNHDA and SQIVND (reference sequence). The length of the CDR3 is 18 residues. The CDR3 loop reads CASSPGTGLYSYNSPLHF. The CDR3 DNA reads TGTGCCAGTAGTCCAGGGACAGGACTATACTCCTATAATTCACCCCTCCACTTT.

V usage is TRBV9 and J usage is TRBJ1-6; D not certain. The CDR3 loop spans 13 amino acids. CDR1 and CDR2 from the germline V gene are SGDLS and YYNGEE. V was clipped by 2 bases and J by 9 bases, with 9 bases between them. The CDR3 here is CASSVGEGSPLHF. Written as DNA, the CDR3 is TGTGCCAGCAGCGTTGGGGAGGGTTCACCCCTCCACTTT.

CDR3 coding DNA: TGTGCCAGCAGCCAAGAGGCACGAGACCCACCCCTCCACTTT. Translation gives CASSQEARDPPLHF. The gene calls are TRBV3-1 (or the pseudogene TRBV3-2) and TRBJ1-6; D gene uncertain. The CDR3 contains 14 residues. Trimming removed 0 bases at V and 11 bases at J, with 11 bases between. From germline, CDR1 is LGHDT and CDR2 YNNKEL (reference sequence).

This clone was recorded once. This chain connects TRBV6-5 to TRBJ2-1; 9 bases map to TRBD2. The CDR3 sequence is 15 residues long. V lost 7 bases to trimming and J lost 8 bases; unmatched junction nucleotides: 12. The germline V gene encodes CDR1 MNHEY and CDR2 SVGAGI. CDR3 sequence reads: CASMRGGAGSDEQFF. In nucleotides, the CDR3 is TGTGCCAGCATGCGCGGGGGGGCCGGTAGCGATGAGCAGTTCTTC.

The chain joins TRBV5-4 to TRBJ1-2; D gene uncertain. Germline CDR1 and CDR2: SGHNT and YYREEE (reference sequence). Trimming left V 7 bases short and J 0 bases short, with 16 bases between. The CDR3 is 15 amino acids. This CDR3 is CASRIVEGTNYGYTF. CDR3 DNA sequence: TGTGCCAGCCGCATTGTGGAAGGGACTAACTATGGCTACACCTTC. Filled out from reference TRBV5-4 and TRBJ1-2, the complete variable domain reads ETGVTQSPTHLIKTRGQQVTLRCSSQSGHNTVSWYQQALGQGPQFIFQYYREEENGRGNFPPRFSGLQFPNYSSELNVNALELDDSALYLCASRIVEGTNYGYTFGSGTRLTVV.

This chain connects TRBV4-1 to TRBJ2-1, with 8 nucleotides matching TRBD1. Germline CDR1 reads MGHRA; CDR2 reads YSYEKL. CDR3 length: 15 amino acids. The V gene end was trimmed by 2 bases and the J gene end by 2 bases; junction bases not matched to a gene: 2. The DNA of the CDR3 is TGCGCCAGCAGCCAACAGGGGGCGACCTACAATGAGCAGTTCTTC. This encodes CASSQQGATYNEQFF.

V and J are TRBV7-2 and TRBJ2-7; no clear D. Germline assignment: CDR1 SGHTA and CDR2 FQGNSA. The CDR3 is 14 amino acids. The V end was cut by 4 bases, the J end by 2 bases, with 12 bases between. The CDR3 DNA sequence: TGTGCCAGCAGCTCAGCGATGGCCACCTACGAGCAGTACTTC. This gives the protein CASSSAMATYEQYF.

The sample holds a few counts of this clone. The chain joins TRBV30 to TRBJ2-5; TRBD2 matches at 12 bases. CDR1 and CDR2 (germline): GTSNPN, SVGIG (reference sequence). V dropped 4 bases and J dropped 1; count of bases not matched to a gene: 4. There are 15 residues in the CDR3. The CDR3 nucleotides read TGTGCCTGGACAAGACTAGCGGGGGTCCAAGAGACCCAGTACTTC. It encodes CAWTRLAGVQETQYF.

The CDR3 loop reads CASSQEYAAGFNEQFF. The CDR3 DNA follows: TGCGCCAGCAGCCAAGAGTACGCGGCGGGGTTCAATGAGCAGTTCTTC. The V and J genes are TRBV4-1 and TRBJ2-1; the D gene is possibly TRBD2 (6 bases). Looked up from germline, CDR1 is MGHRA and CDR2 is YSYEKL. CDR3 length: 16 residues. The ends were cut back, 0 bases at V and 6 bases at J, with 15 bases in the middle.

The chain has TRBV6-6 and TRBJ1-1; D not certain. The CDR3 is 12 amino acids. Germline lookup yields CDR1 MNHNY and CDR2 SVGAGI (reference sequence). V was clipped by 6 bases and J by 1 base, with 6 bases between them. CDR3 DNA sequence: TGTGCCAGCAGCCTAACGAACACTGAAGCTTTCTTT. Translated: CASSLTNTEAFF.

This chain joins TRBV5-6 and TRBJ2-5; no firm D call. The ends were cut back, 4 bases at V and 2 bases at J, with 6 bases in the middle. This CDR3 spans 12 amino acids. Germline loops: CDR1 SGHDT, CDR2 YYEEEE. CDR3 sequence reads: CASSRQQETQYF. The CDR3 nucleotides read TGTGCCAGCAGCCGACAACAAGAGACCCAGTACTTC.

The gene calls are TRBV3-1 (or the pseudogene TRBV3-2) and TRBJ2-7; 8 bases map to TRBD1. The CDR3 loop spans 15 amino acids. Germline V gene sequence: CDR1 LGHDT, CDR2 YNNKEL (reference sequence). The trim removed 4 bases at V and 3 bases at J, leaving 8 bases unmatched. This CDR3 is CASSPLAGGHYEQYF. In nucleotides, the CDR3 is TGTGCCAGCAGCCCCTTAGCAGGGGGCCACTACGAGCAGTACTTC.

The V gene is TRBV5-4, the J gene TRBJ2-1; unclear D gene. V dropped 4 bases and J dropped 6 bases, with 17 bases sitting between them. Germline V lookup: CDR1 SGHNT, CDR2 YYREEE (reference sequence). This CDR3 comprises 15 residues. In nucleotides, the CDR3 is TGTGCCAGCAGCCCAGCCGGGCCCGTTGGCAATGAGCAGTTCTTC. Residues: CASSPAGPVGNEQFF.

CDR3 amino acids: CASSLGLDFTDTQYF. CDR3 coding DNA: TGTGCCAGCAGCTTGGGCCTAGATTTCACAGATACGCAGTATTTT. The chain carries TRBV5-6 and TRBJ2-3; D gene ambiguous. CDR1 SGHDT and CDR2 YYEEEE come from the germline V gene. The CDR3 runs to 15 residues. V was cut by 0 bases and J by 2 bases, with 10 bases left in between. Together with reference TRBV5-6 and TRBJ2-3, the CDR3 gives the full variable domain: DAGVTQSPTHLIKTRGQQVTLRCSPKSGHDTVSWYQQALGQGPQFIFQYYEEEERQRGNFPDRFSGHQFPNYSSELNVNALLLGDSALYLCASSLGLDFTDTQYFGPGTRLTVL.

A word on this clone: One end of the junction does not line up with germline, which may come from a read error. The rearrangement joins TRBV7-9 to TRBJ2-2; TRBD1 aligns across 8 bases. The germline CDR1 and CDR2 sequences are SEHNR and FQNEAQ (reference sequence). CDR3 length: 15 amino acids. The CDR3 reads CASSSTGGNPGELFF. The CDR3 region has the DNA TGTGCCAGCAGCTCTACAGGGGGGAACCCCGGGGAGCTGTTTTTT. The full variable domain, its missing parts supplied by reference TRBV7-9 and TRBJ2-2, is DTGVSQNPRHKITKRGQNVTFRCDPISEHNRLYWYRQTLGQGPEFLTYFQNEAQLEKSRLLSDRFSAERPKGSFSTLEIQRTEQGDSAMYLCASSSTGGNPGELFFGEGSRLTVL.

The chain uses TRBV4-3 and TRBJ2-2; 7 nucleotides align to TRBD1. This CDR3 is built from 14 residues. V dropped 5 bases and J dropped 3; count of bases not matched to a gene: 3. Germline CDR1 and CDR2: LGHNA and YSLEER. This CDR3 reads CASSWTGDTGELFF. In nucleotides, the CDR3 is TGCGCCAGCAGCTGGACAGGCGACACCGGGGAGCTGTTTTTT.

In nucleotides, the CDR3 is TGTGCCAGCAGCTCCAGGGACAGGGTCACCGGGGAGCTGTTTTTT. Amino acid sequence: CASSSRDRVTGELFF. J is TRBJ2-2 and V is TRBV5-8; TRBD1 matches at 9 bases. In germline, CDR1 is SGHTS, CDR2 YDEGEE. This CDR3 has 15 amino acids. After removal of 3 bases from V and 4 bases from J, the junction contained 4 bases not matched to a gene.

The CDR3 DNA reads TGTGCCAGCAGCTCCCAAGCGGGGTTGGGAGAGACCCAGTACTTC. It encodes CASSSQAGLGETQYF. The chain has TRBV11-1 and TRBJ2-5, with 7 bases matching TRBD2. The germline CDR1 and CDR2 sequences are SGHAT and FQDESV (reference sequence). The CDR3 length is 15 residues. V shed 4 bases and J 4 bases; nucleotides not matched to a gene: 9.

The gene calls are TRBV5-1 and TRBJ2-1; tentative D call: TRBD2 (5 bases). In germline, CDR1 is SGHRS, CDR2 YFSETQ. The CDR3 runs 16 residues. The V gene lost 1 base and the J gene lost 7 bases, with 18 bases spanning the gap. The CDR3 loop is CASSLLTGMGENEQFF. The CDR3 DNA is TGCGCCAGCAGCTTGTTGACGGGGATGGGCGAGAATGAGCAGTTCTTC.

This chain connects TRBV5-1 to TRBJ1-2; 10 nucleotides align to TRBD1. Germline V gives CDR1 SGHRS, CDR2 YFSETQ. The CDR3 contains 17 residues. Losses at the gene ends were 9 bases for V and 5 bases for J; bases not matched to a gene: 19. DNA of the CDR3: TGCGCCACGAAGACGGACAGGGGGAAAAGGGTAAGGTATGGCTACACCTTC. Protein: CATKTDRGKRVRYGYTF. The full variable domain, in which reference TRBV5-1 and TRBJ1-2 provide the parts outside the CDR3, is KAGVTQTPRYLIKTRGQQVTLSCSPISGHRSVSWYQQTPGQGLQFLFEYFSETQRNKGNFPGRFSGRQFSNSRSEMNVSTLELGDSALYLCATKTDRGKRVRYGYTFGSGTRLTVV.

The chain recombines TRBV4-3 with TRBJ1-2, with D hard to call. Germline CDR1 reads LGHNA; CDR2 reads YSLEER. The germline V and J ends were trimmed by 0 bases and 5 bases, with 7 bases remaining between them. The CDR3 is 13 residues long. CDR3 sequence: CASSQDQVYGYTF. The CDR3 DNA follows: TGCGCCAGCAGCCAAGATCAAGTGTATGGCTACACCTTC.

The genes are TRBV13 and TRBJ1-1; D gene unclear. Trimming cost V 1 base and J 1 base, with 7 bases left between them. Germline V gene lookup returns CDR1 PRHDT and CDR2 FYEKMQ (reference sequence). CDR3 length: 14 residues. The CDR3 protein is CASSLDSRNTEAFF. The CDR3 DNA reads as TGTGCCAGCAGCTTAGACAGCAGGAACACTGAAGCTTTCTTT. The variable domain in full, completed from reference TRBV13 and TRBJ1-1, reads AAGVIQSPRHLIKEKRETATLKCYPIPRHDTVYWYQQGPGQDPQFLISFYEKMQSDKGSIPDRFSAQQFSDYHSELNMSSLELGDSALYFCASSLDSRNTEAFFGQGTRLTVV.

This chain joins TRBV3-1 (or the pseudogene TRBV3-2) and TRBJ1-3; D remains unclear. In germline, CDR1 is LGHDT, CDR2 YNNKEL (reference sequence). The CDR3 extends over 15 amino acids. Trimming removed 1 base at V and 0 bases at J, with 7 bases between. In DNA, the CDR3 is TGTGCCAGCAGCCAAGGCACGGCCTCTGGAAACACCATATATTTT. It is translated as CASSQGTASGNTIYF.

This chain connects TRBV7-8 to TRBJ1-1; TRBD1 agrees at 7 bases. Germline values: CDR1 SGHVS, CDR2 FQNEAQ. Germline trimming cut 2 bases from V and 3 bases from J; bases unmatched to any gene: 3. The CDR3 sequence is 14 residues long. The CDR3 loop reads CASSLPQGDTEAFF. CDR3 bases: TGTGCCAGCAGCTTACCCCAGGGGGACACTGAAGCTTTCTTT.

CDR3 nucleotide sequence: TGTGCCAGCAGCTTTGGCAGGGAGGATTCACCCCTCCACTTT. Translation: CASSFGREDSPLHF. The chain links TRBV5-5 to TRBJ1-6, with D tentatively TRBD1 (5 bases). The CDR3 is made up of 14 amino acids. V shed 2 bases and J shed 8 bases, with 11 bases lying between them. CDR1 SGHKS and CDR2 YYEKEE come from the germline V gene (reference sequence).

The rearrangement uses TRBV4-2 and TRBJ2-5; the match to TRBD2 covers 9 bases. The J segment lost 5 bases and the V segment lost 1 base, leaving 5 bases of the junction unmatched. Germline assignment: CDR1 LGHNA and CDR2 YNFKEQ. CDR3 length: 15 amino acids. In DNA form, the CDR3 reads TGTGCCAGCAGCCAAGTTGCGGGGGGGAGGGAGACCCAGTACTTC. As protein: CASSQVAGGRETQYF.